These 20 T cell receptor beta chains originate from one sample sequenced in a study of long-term antiretroviral therapy in people with HIV. Runs used v3.0 of the immunoSEQ assay and were done at survey level. The data were produced by immunoSEQ multiplex PCR, yet TCRdb's version contains in-frame clones alone and is incomplete. Here the sample spans approximately 27,000 clones, roughly 90% being singletons. Specimen: unsorted PBMCs, collected 5 to 5.5 years after starting antiretroviral therapy. Receptor source: a woman aged 40 to 55 with HIV.

The J gene is TRBJ2-2, the V gene TRBV7-2, with unresolved D. Germline CDR1 is SGHTA and CDR2 is FQGNSA. The length of the CDR3 is 14 residues. V was clipped by 1 base and J by 1 base, with 4 bases between them. The CDR3 region is CASSLGLNTGELFF. The CDR3 DNA is TGTGCCAGCAGCTTAGGACTGAACACCGGGGAGCTGTTTTTT.

This chain links TRBV6-6 with TRBJ1-2; 7 nucleotides align to TRBD1. Germline loops: CDR1 MNHNY, CDR2 SVGAGI (reference sequence). Losses at the gene ends were 6 bases for V and 4 bases for J; bases not matched to a gene: 11. CDR3 length: 15 amino acids. The CDR3 coding sequence is TGTGCCAGCAGCTTACAGGGAGGGGGCTCCTATGGCTACACCTTC. The encoded protein is CASSLQGGGSYGYTF.

The J gene is TRBJ2-3, the V gene TRBV29-1, with 7 bases aligning to TRBD2. From germline, CDR1 is SQVTM and CDR2 ANQGSEA. Trimming at V came to 0 bases and at J to 9 bases, leaving 9 bases not matched to a gene. This CDR3 is built from 14 residues. The CDR3 nucleotides are TGCAGCGTTGAAGAAACGACTAGCCCTATCACGCAGTATTTT. Amino acid sequence: CSVEETTSPITQYF.

The V and J genes are TRBV18 and TRBJ1-1; 7 bases agree with TRBD1. There are 12 residues in the CDR3. CDR1 is KGHSH and CDR2 is LQKENI in the germline V gene. V lost 3 bases, J lost 11 bases, and 6 bases stayed unmatched. CDR3 sequence (DNA): TGTGCCAGCTCACCCCGACAGGGACACGCTTTCTTT. Translated: CASSPRQGHAFF.

The V call is TRBV5-5, the J call TRBJ2-7; the D is unclear. Trimming removed 0 bases from V and 2 bases from J, with 9 bases in between. The CDR3 covers 14 residues. CDR1 and CDR2 from the germline V gene are SGHKS and YYEKEE (reference sequence). Here the CDR3 reads CASSLAVTAYEQYF. The CDR3 nucleotides read TGTGCCAGCAGCTTGGCCGTCACAGCCTACGAGCAGTACTTC. Variable domain in full (rest from reference TRBV5-5 and TRBJ2-7): DAGVTQSPTHLIKTRGQQVTLRCSPISGHKSVSWYQQVLGQGPQFIFQYYEKEERGRGNFPDRFSARQFPNYSSELNVNALLLGDSALYLCASSLAVTAYEQYFGPGTRLTVT.

The chain recombines TRBV20-1 with TRBJ2-7; no clear D gene. The germline gives CDR1 DFQATT, CDR2 SNEGSKA (reference sequence). Trimming removed 2 bases at V and 5 bases at J, with 4 bases between. The CDR3 has 10 residues. The CDR3 DNA sequence: TGCAGTGCTAGACGTGACGAGCAGTACTTC. Encoded protein: CSARRDEQYF.

A single count supports this clone. The chain combines TRBV27 with TRBJ2-1; possibly TRBD1 or TRBD2 for D (5 bases each). The CDR3 is made up of 15 amino acids. The V end was cut by 0 bases, the J end by 1 base, with 7 bases between. The germline CDR1 and CDR2 sequences are MNHEY and SMNVEV (reference sequence). The CDR3 spells CASSLSGVSYNEQFF. The CDR3 DNA sequence: TGTGCCAGCAGTTTATCGGGGGTATCCTACAATGAGCAGTTCTTC.

The CDR3 DNA reads as TGTGCCAGCAGCGTAGGGATTGGACAGGGAAGCAATGGCTACACCTTC. It encodes CASSVGIGQGSNGYTF. V is TRBV9 and J is TRBJ1-2, with 8 bases aligning to TRBD1. Trimming at V came to 0 bases and at J to 6 bases, leaving 10 bases not matched to a gene. Germline V gives CDR1 SGDLS, CDR2 YYNGEE. The CDR3 has 16 residues.

The J gene is TRBJ1-2, the V gene TRBV11-3; D is uncertain. Germline V gene lookup returns CDR1 SGHNT and CDR2 YENEEA. Deletions cut 5 bases from V and 7 bases from J, with 14 bases between. This CDR3 is built from 13 residues. CDR3 loop: CASSNNLGPGYTF. CDR3 DNA: TGTGCCAGCAGCAATAATTTGGGTCCTGGCTACACCTTC.

The gene calls are TRBV5-1 and TRBJ1-2, with 9 bases matching TRBD1. This CDR3 has 15 residues. Germline V gene sequence: CDR1 SGHRS, CDR2 YFSETQ. The V and J ends lost 3 bases and 3 bases, in that order; junction bases with no gene match: 6. CDR3 region: CASSWRDREDYGYTF. CDR3 sequence (DNA): TGCGCCAGCAGCTGGCGGGACAGGGAAGACTATGGCTACACCTTC. Looking up the rest from reference TRBV5-1 and TRBJ1-2 gives the full variable domain: KAGVTQTPRYLIKTRGQQVTLSCSPISGHRSVSWYQQTPGQGLQFLFEYFSETQRNKGNFPGRFSGRQFSNSRSEMNVSTLELGDSALYLCASSWRDREDYGYTFGSGTRLTVV.

The V call is TRBV7-9, the J call TRBJ1-2; TRBD1 is a possible D gene (5 bases). This CDR3 has 15 amino acids. Trimming removed 2 bases at V and 4 bases at J, with 14 bases between. CDR1 and CDR2 (germline): SEHNR, FQNEAQ (reference sequence). CDR3 residues: CASSLSEDKFYGYTF. CDR3 coding DNA: TGTGCCAGCAGCTTAAGTGAGGACAAGTTCTATGGCTACACCTTC.

The genes are TRBV6-6 and TRBJ1-1; TRBD1 aligns across 10 bases. CDR1 is MNHNY, CDR2 SVGAGI, per germline (reference sequence). The V and J ends lost 4 bases and 5 bases, in that order; junction bases with no gene match: 10. This CDR3 region has 16 residues. In DNA form, the CDR3 reads TGTGCCAGCAGTTCGATGACAGGGGGCAGAAGAACTGAAGCTTTCTTT. This gives the protein CASSSMTGGRRTEAFF.

The V gene is TRBV2, the J gene TRBJ1-1; D might be TRBD1 (5 bases). Germline V lookup: CDR1 SNHLY, CDR2 FYNNEI. The CDR3 has 13 residues. Trimming stripped 4 bases from V and 1 base from J, with 7 bases between. In nucleotides, the CDR3 is TGTGCCAGCAGTGGACAGTGGAACACTGAAGCTTTCTTT. Translation: CASSGQWNTEAFF.

This sequence joins TRBV5-1 and TRBJ1-4; TRBD1 aligns across 7 bases. Germline V CDR1 and CDR2: SGHRS, YFSETQ. The CDR3 runs 13 residues. The V gene end was trimmed by 5 bases and the J gene end by 6 bases; junction bases not matched to a gene: 4. CDR3 loop: CASRSGTDEKLFF. The CDR3 nucleotides are TGCGCCAGCAGGTCCGGGACAGATGAAAAACTGTTTTTT.

The CDR3 coding sequence is TGTGCCAGCAGCTTAGGGGACATTAGCAATCAGCCCCAGCATTTT. Amino acid sequence: CASSLGDISNQPQHF. This chain uses TRBV5-8 with TRBJ1-5, with D possibly being TRBD1 (6 bases). V lost 2 bases and J 0 bases, leaving 9 bases between the germline ends. Germline-derived CDR1 and CDR2 are SGHTS and YDEGEE. This CDR3 spans 15 amino acids.

The chain couples TRBV7-9 to TRBJ2-3; 8 bases map to TRBD2. The CDR3 loop spans 16 amino acids. Per germline, CDR1 SEHNR and CDR2 FQNEAQ (reference sequence). J was trimmed by 6 bases and V by 3 bases; bases with no gene match: 11. The CDR3 loop is CASSLGRGGRTDTQYF. The CDR3 region has the DNA TGTGCCAGCAGCTTGGGACGGGGGGGGAGAACGGATACGCAGTATTTT.

Of note for this clone: The same CDR3 can be traced to other DNA sequences in this sample. This chain uses TRBV9 with TRBJ1-2, with D tentatively TRBD1 (6 bases). The CDR3 length is 18 residues. The germline V gene encodes CDR1 SGDLS and CDR2 YYNGEE. V lost 0 bases to trimming and J lost 4 bases, with 22 bases between them. The CDR3 coding sequence is TGTGCCAGCAGCGTAGGTCTCGATGGGGGACAAGGGATCTATGGCTACACCTTC. It codes for CASSVGLDGGQGIYGYTF.

The chain links TRBV2 to TRBJ2-3; D is ambiguous. V was pared by 3 bases and J by 0 bases, with 7 bases between. Per the germline V gene, CDR1 is SNHLY and CDR2 is FYNNEI. This CDR3 contains 14 residues. The CDR3 region is CASSDSSSTDTQYF. The CDR3 DNA follows: TGTGCCAGCAGTGACTCCAGCAGCACAGATACGCAGTATTTT.

This chain links TRBV6-1 with TRBJ1-5, with 7 bases fitting TRBD1. V dropped 4 bases and J dropped 7; count of bases not matched to a gene: 7. This CDR3 contains 14 residues. Germline V lookup: CDR1 MNHNS, CDR2 SASEGT. CDR3 sequence (DNA): TGTGCCAGCAGTGGACCAGGGGGGGCGCAGCCCCAGCATTTT. This translates into CASSGPGGAQPQHF.

This rearrangement joins TRBV6-1 to TRBJ2-3; 7 nucleotides agree with TRBD1. From germline, CDR1 is MNHNS and CDR2 SASEGT. This CDR3 contains 14 residues. The V gene end was trimmed by 6 bases and the J gene end by 8 bases; junction bases not matched to a gene: 11. CDR3 in amino acids: CASRTGSQIGTQYF. CDR3 nucleotide sequence: TGTGCCAGCAGGACAGGGTCGCAAATTGGTACGCAGTATTTT.